The 13 T cell receptor beta chains below were found in one sample sequenced in a study of shared clonotypes between healthy human individuals. Generated by immunoSEQ multiplex PCR, the TCRdb table keeps only in-frame clones and is missing some. The sample has millions of clones; roughly 94% are singletons. Sequencing used naive CD4+ T cells sorted from blood. Sample subset: CD45RA+ positively selected. These receptors were taken from a man aged 18 to 29 in good health.

The V gene is TRBV4-3, the J gene TRBJ2-1; 8 nucleotides agree with TRBD2. The germline V gene has CDR1 LGHNA and CDR2 YSLEER. The CDR3 length is 16 residues. The V gene end was trimmed by 0 bases and the J gene end by 2 bases; junction bases not matched to a gene: 3. The CDR3 DNA reads TGCGCCAGCAGCCAAGATACTAGCGGAACCTACAATGAGCAGTTCTTC. It encodes CASSQDTSGTYNEQFF.

The chain is built from TRBV7-9 and TRBJ1-1, with D maybe TRBD1 (5 bases). Deletions cut 10 bases from V and 6 bases from J, with 24 bases between. The V gene's germline CDR1 is SEHNR and CDR2 FQNEAQ (reference sequence). The CDR3 sequence is 15 residues long. The CDR3 sequence: CATSGHGGPSAEAFF. The DNA for the CDR3 is TGTGCCACTTCGGGGCATGGTGGACCGAGCGCTGAAGCTTTCTTT.

CDR3 residues: CAISALGGETQYF. The CDR3 DNA reads as TGTGCCATCAGCGCTCTCGGAGGGGAGACCCAGTACTTC. This chain uses TRBV10-3 with TRBJ2-5; TRBD2 is a possible D gene (6 bases). The CDR3 covers 13 residues. Germline CDR1 ENHRY, CDR2 SYGVKD. V was pared by 6 bases and J by 5 bases, with 13 bases between.

The chain carries TRBV10-3 and TRBJ1-1; tentatively, D is TRBD1 (6 bases). Trimming took 0 bases from V and 4 from J, leaving 15 bases between them. The CDR3 covers 16 residues. The germline V gene has CDR1 ENHRY and CDR2 SYGVKD. CDR3 DNA sequence: TGTGCCATCAGTGAGTCGAAGGCAGGGGATGTCACTGAAGCTTTCTTT. It yields the protein CAISESKAGDVTEAFF.

The rearrangement uses TRBV5-1 and TRBJ2-3; a weak D match, TRBD1 (6 bases). Per germline, CDR1 SGHRS and CDR2 YFSETQ. This CDR3 has 14 amino acids. V lost 4 bases, J lost 5 bases, and 14 bases lay in between. This CDR3 reads CASSLQGIQDTQYF. In nucleotides, the CDR3 is TGCGCCAGCAGCCTACAGGGTATCCAAGATACGCAGTATTTT. The whole variable domain, filled in from reference TRBV5-1 and TRBJ2-3, reads KAGVTQTPRYLIKTRGQQVTLSCSPISGHRSVSWYQQTPGQGLQFLFEYFSETQRNKGNFPGRFSGRQFSNSRSEMNVSTLELGDSALYLCASSLQGIQDTQYFGPGTRLTVL.

For this clone: This specimen includes other DNA sequences encoding the same CDR3. The chain carries TRBV18 and TRBJ1-5; TRBD1 agrees at 9 bases. The germline CDR1 and CDR2 sequences are KGHSH and LQKENI. CDR3 size: 15 residues. J gave up 4 bases and V 4 bases, and 5 bases lay outside the gene matches. CDR3 bases: TGTGCCAGCTCACAACAGGGGGCGAGTAATCAGCCCCAGCATTTT. This gives the protein CASSQQGASNQPQHF. Full variable domain (missing parts from reference TRBV18 and TRBJ1-5): NAGVMQNPRHLVRRRGQEARLRCSPMKGHSHVYWYRQLPEEGLKFMVYLQKENIIDESGMPKERFSAEFPKEGPSILRIQQVVRGDSAAYFCASSQQGASNQPQHFGDGTRLSIL.

In nucleotides, the CDR3 is TGTGCCAGCAGCCGACTAGGCCAAGAGACCCAGTACTTC. Translation gives CASSRLGQETQYF. The chain is built from TRBV7-9 and TRBJ2-5, with D possibly matching TRBD2 (6 bases). The CDR3 extends over 13 amino acids. V lost 5 bases and J lost 1, with 8 bases in between. CDR1 and CDR2 from the germline V gene are SEHNR and FQNEAQ (reference sequence).

This chain uses TRBV6-1 with TRBJ2-7; 7 nucleotides match TRBD1. V was pared by 4 bases and J by 7 bases, with 10 bases of the junction left unmatched. The CDR3 covers 14 residues. The germline V gene encodes CDR1 MNHNS and CDR2 SASEGT. The CDR3 region is CASSGGTAAGEQYF. CDR3 DNA sequence: TGTGCCAGCAGTGGTGGGACAGCGGCCGGGGAGCAGTACTTC.

The CDR3 spells CASRDTGGETQYF. The CDR3 DNA follows: TGTGCCAGCAGGGACACGGGGGGAGAGACCCAGTACTTC. The chain has TRBV2 and TRBJ2-5; TRBD2 matches 7 bases. Germline V gene data show CDR1 as SNHLY and CDR2 as FYNNEI. The CDR3 consists of 13 residues. The ends lost 6 bases at V and 4 bases at J; junction bases unmatched: 5.

The chain links TRBV30 to TRBJ1-1; 9 bases map to TRBD1. Germline loops: CDR1 GTSNPN, CDR2 SVGIG (reference sequence). The CDR3 runs 13 residues. V was clipped by 3 bases and J by 10 bases; unmatched bases: 9. This CDR3 reads CAWRGTGKGLAFF. CDR3 DNA sequence: TGTGCCTGGAGGGGGACAGGGAAGGGGTTAGCTTTCTTT. The whole variable domain, remainder taken from reference TRBV30 and TRBJ1-1, is SQTIHQWPATLVQPVGSPLSLECTVEGTSNPNLYWYRQAAGRGLQLLFYSVGIGQISSEVPQNLSASRPQDRQFILSSKKLLLSDSGFYLCAWRGTGKGLAFFGQGTRLTVV.

The rearrangement joins TRBV5-1 to TRBJ2-5, with TRBD2 as a possible D gene (6 bases). Germline CDR1 SGHRS, CDR2 YFSETQ. The CDR3 runs to 14 residues. V lost 4 bases to trimming and J lost 0 bases, with 10 bases between them. CDR3 in amino acids: CASSPGGNQETQYF. The DNA of the CDR3 is TGCGCCAGCAGCCCCGGGGGTAACCAAGAGACCCAGTACTTC.

The gene calls are TRBV27 and TRBJ1-2, with D maybe TRBD1 (5 bases). V lost 0 bases and J 4 bases, leaving 15 bases between the germline ends. CDR1 is MNHEY, CDR2 SMNVEV, per germline (reference sequence). This CDR3 comprises 16 residues. This CDR3 reads CASSLSGMGRSYGYTF. In DNA, the CDR3 is TGTGCCAGCAGTTTATCGGGCATGGGACGGAGCTATGGCTACACCTTC.

The CDR3 bases are TGTGCCAGCAGCCCCCGGGCACTAAACACCGGGGAGCTGTTTTTT. Its translation is CASSPRALNTGELFF. The rearrangement uses TRBV6-6 and TRBJ2-2, with unresolved D. This CDR3 is 15 amino acids long. Germline V gene lookup returns CDR1 MNHNY and CDR2 SVGAGI (reference sequence). V lost 6 bases and J 2 bases, leaving 13 bases between the germline ends.